This T cell receptor beta chain was recorded in a study of T cell repertoires in urothelial bladder cancer (dated by TCRdb to the late 2010s). For the study in its entirety: Of the 12 resected lesions, three were clinical stage cT0, three were cTa, three were cT1 and three were cT2 or greater. Eleven to twelve resected bladder lesions, made up of urothelial carcinoma (UC+) and benign (UC-) specimens, were studied. In the study, clonality of the TCR repertoire in bladder tumors was compared against clonality in benign bladder inflammation. Eleven to twelve patients with bladder lesions undergoing transurethral resection were identified prospectively.

In its sample, this clone was seen once. Which antigen it targets is not known. No base qualities exist here, and no much larger clone lies one base off it. Bladder lesion specimens were collected at transurethral resection and stored at -80C. DNA was extracted from bladder specimens collected at transurethral resection. The CDR3 covers 15 residues, taking in both the cysteine and the phenylalanine. Solely the CDR3 DNA is kept, with 45 bases framed from the first base. The junction shows trimming of 3 bases on V and 2 bases on J, plus 14 bases between the germline ends. From a lookup of the germline V gene (reference sequence), CDR1 and CDR2 are MNHEY and SMNVEV. The immunoSEQ assay was used to sequence the CDR3 region of the TCR beta chain. The study's processing was this. For every specimen, the T-cell fraction, clonal dominance and maximum TCR clone frequency were calculated. Sourced from immuneACCESS, this table was stored by TCRdb with only in-frame sequences that have V and J called. A share of the clones is absent; for the studies checked, an unresolved V gene accounts for under half, and the remainder has no known explanation. V and J calls and clone size are given by that table; D and trimming were obtained from the DNA. This sample has just over 900 clones in its table, and roughly 69% of those were observed once. Of the sample, under 25% falls within the top ten clones.

Overall study outcomes, separate from this receptor: In carcinoma specimens, one T-cell clone made up as much as 17% of infiltrating lymphocytes, versus about 2.2% in benign specimens. A median tumor infiltrating lymphocyte percentage of about 1.8% was observed in carcinoma specimens, compared with 12% in benign specimens. Fewer T cells were found in urothelial carcinoma specimens than in benign specimens, with medians of roughly 6,100 and 27,000, respectively.

The sequence is built from TRBV27 and TRBJ2-7; the D assignment is uncertain and may be TRBD1 or TRBD2, with 6 bases supporting each. The clonotype originates from a human donor with urothelial carcinoma. The sequenced sample consisted of tumor-infiltrating cells from bladder cancer. The CDR3 protein is CASSLSGDTTYEQYF. The DNA reads as follows: TGTGCCAGCAGTTTGTCGGGGGACACCACCTACGAGCAGTACTTC.